What follows is one TCR beta chain and its context. Trimming stripped 5 bases from V and 5 bases from J, with 12 bases between. CDR3 length equals 13 residues. From germline, CDR1 is WNHNN and CDR2 SYGVQD (reference sequence). This sample is drawn from a study of blood T cell repertoires in COVID-19. Assay: immunoSEQ multiplex PCR; the TCRdb copy retains only in-frame clones and omits some. Altogether around 100,000 clones are present, more than 80% being singletons, with the ten largest covering roughly 5%. This receptor was obtained from a woman aged 60-75 years with COVID-19, enrolled during active disease. V is TRBV10-1 and J is TRBJ1-1; D not resolved. The sequenced sample consisted of peripheral blood. CDR3: CASSRQESTEAFF. The CDR3 DNA reads as TGCGCCAGCAGTCGTCAGGAATCGACTGAAGCTTTCTTT.